These 4 T cell receptor beta chains originate from one sample sequenced in a study of control samples from healthy donors and cancer patients. Repertoires were generated with immunoSEQ multiplex PCR, while TCRdb's copy carries only in-frame clones and drops some. The sample gives 170,000 or so clones, 85% to 95% of which show up once; roughly 1.5% is in the top ten. The sample consisted of blood. The receptors come from a man aged 18 to 29 in good health.

The rearrangement uses TRBV5-6 and TRBJ2-3, with a weak D call TRBD1 (5 bases). CDR3 size: 15 residues. The V and J ends lost 4 bases and 2 bases respectively, with 14 bases between them. From germline, CDR1 is SGHDT and CDR2 YYEEEE. The CDR3 DNA reads as TGTGCCAGCAGCATAGGACAAGCCCTCACAGATACGCAGTATTTT. This codes for CASSIGQALTDTQYF.

This rearrangement joins TRBV5-4 to TRBJ2-3, with 11 bases matching TRBD1. Germline V gene lookup returns CDR1 SGHNT and CDR2 YYREEE (reference sequence). V lost 0 bases, J lost 6 bases, and 9 bases stayed unmatched. The CDR3 is made up of 17 amino acids. The CDR3 nucleotides are TGTGCCAGCAGCTTGGCCCGGGGGACAGGGGGTTCGGATACGCAGTATTTT. Translating it yields CASSLARGTGGSDTQYF.

The CDR3 spells CASSPGTLYNSPLHF. The CDR3 DNA reads as TGTGCCAGCAGCCCGGGGACCCTCTATAATTCACCCCTCCACTTT. This sequence joins TRBV11-2 and TRBJ1-6; perhaps TRBD1 as D (5 bases). Germline CDR1 SGHAT, CDR2 FQNNGV. With 5 bases removed from V and 3 bases from J, the gap between germline ends came to 11 bases. The CDR3 loop spans 15 amino acids.

The chain recombines TRBV6-5 with TRBJ1-5; 7 nucleotides align to TRBD1. The CDR3 has 14 amino acids. The germline V gene encodes CDR1 MNHEY and CDR2 SVGAGI. V lost 4 bases to trimming and J lost 5 bases; unmatched junction nucleotides: 5. The CDR3 region is CASSSTGTDQPQHF. CDR3 sequence (DNA): TGTGCCAGCAGTTCAACCGGGACAGATCAGCCCCAGCATTTT.